The next 9 T cell receptor beta chains were all read from a single sample in a study of blood T cell repertoires in COVID-19. Measured with immunoSEQ multiplex PCR; TCRdb has only the in-frame clones, and not every one. The table lists approximately 350,000 clones, about 89% of them singletons. Input material: peripheral blood. Receptors originate from a woman aged 30 to 39 with COVID-19, enrolled during active disease.

The chain employs TRBV11-2 and TRBJ1-1; D is possibly TRBD1 (5 bases). Germline V gene data show CDR1 as SGHAT and CDR2 as FQNNGV. The CDR3 is 16 residues long. V was clipped by 1 base and J by 5 bases, with 17 bases between them. In nucleotides, the CDR3 is TGTGCCAGCAGCTTAGCGGACGGCGTGGGGGGAACTGAAGCTTTCTTT. Encoded protein: CASSLADGVGGTEAFF.

This chain joins TRBV4-1 and TRBJ1-2; 7 bases line up with TRBD1. The CDR3 contains 15 residues. Germline loops: CDR1 MGHRA, CDR2 YSYEKL. The trim removed 4 bases at V and 7 bases at J, leaving 12 bases unmatched. For the CDR3, the DNA is TGCGCCAGCAGCCCAGACAGGGCCGACTTTCTTGGCTACACCTTC. Its protein product is CASSPDRADFLGYTF.

V and J are TRBV5-1 and TRBJ1-1, with 8 bases matching TRBD1. J was trimmed by 6 bases and V by 0 bases; bases with no gene match: 10. CDR1 is SGHRS and CDR2 is YFSETQ in the germline V gene. This CDR3 contains 16 residues. In DNA, the CDR3 is TGCGCCAGCAGCTTGGGCCCTCAGGGGGCTGGAGCTGAAGCTTTCTTT. It codes for CASSLGPQGAGAEAFF.

This clone appeared a few times. The chain has TRBV5-1 and TRBJ2-2; 7 bases fit TRBD1. The CDR3 loop spans 16 amino acids. Trimming took 1 base from V and 2 from J; bases not matched to a gene: 5. Germline lookup yields CDR1 SGHRS and CDR2 YFSETQ. The CDR3 spells CASSLFGQANTGELFF. The DNA for the CDR3 is TGCGCCAGCAGCTTGTTTGGACAGGCCAACACCGGGGAGCTGTTTTTT.

This sequence joins TRBV23-1 and TRBJ1-6; D unclear. TRBV23-1 carries the ORF label, with uncertain function. CDR3 length: 14 amino acids. Between the trimmed V and J ends, which lost 7 bases and 10 bases, there was a span of 17 bases. This chain's CDR3 is CASTAEGDESPLHF. The CDR3 bases are TGCGCCAGCACTGCGGAGGGCGACGAGTCACCCCTCCACTTT.

This clone was observed a handful of times. The chain couples TRBV9 to TRBJ1-6; 8 positions agree with TRBD1. Losses at the gene ends were 8 bases for V and 7 bases for J; bases not matched to a gene: 5. CDR3 length: 13 amino acids. The germline V gene has CDR1 SGDLS and CDR2 YYNGEE. The DNA of the CDR3 is TGTGCCAGTCAGGGACAGGAAAATTCACCCCTCCACTTT. It codes for CASQGQENSPLHF.

CDR3 sequence (DNA): TGTGCCAGCTCACCATTGCCTAGCGGGACCACAGATACGCAGTATTTT. It is translated as CASSPLPSGTTDTQYF. The chain joins TRBV18 to TRBJ2-3; 9 bases map to TRBD2. The germline CDR1 and CDR2 sequences are KGHSH and LQKENI. CDR3 length equals 16 residues. The trim removed 2 bases at V and 2 bases at J, leaving 5 bases unmatched.

This clone has just one count. The chain has TRBV4-2 and TRBJ1-6; D call uncertain. This CDR3 comprises 16 residues. The germline CDR1 and CDR2 sequences are LGHNA and YNFKEQ. Trimming pared 0 bases from V and 0 bases from J, leaving 6 bases between. CDR3 DNA: TGTGCCAGCAGCCAAGAGCGAGCCTCCTATAATTCACCCCTCCACTTT. This codes for CASSQERASYNSPLHF.

The gene calls are TRBV5-1 and TRBJ2-2, with TRBD2 matching 12 bases. This CDR3 comprises 17 residues. V gave up 4 bases and J gave up 9 bases; unmatched junction bases: 13. Germline CDR1 SGHRS, CDR2 YFSETQ. The CDR3 DNA reads TGCGCCAGCAGCCTTGCGACTAGCGGGGGTGCCTCCCGGGAGCTGTTTTTT. This translates into CASSLATSGGASRELFF.